This entry features one T cell receptor (beta chain) sequence. This sample was taken from a study of blood T cell repertoires in COVID-19. Study at large: Acute-phase and convalescent COVID-19 samples originated in the United States, Italy and Spain. Sources were T cells, B-cell-depleted T cells, or PBMCs; the material itself was cDNA or gDNA.

Clones were read by immunoSEQ multiplex PCR, and TCRdb kept only the in-frame ones, dropping some. Found here are about 240,000 clones, around 86% of them singletons; the top ten hold 3% to 4%. CDR1 and CDR2 from the germline V gene are SGHRS and YFSETQ. This CDR3 comprises 17 residues. V lost 0 bases and J lost 8; bases outside the gene matches: 7. Those who participated ranged in age from roughly 18 to 89 years and resided in 24 US areas. Donors were grouped by their self-reported clinical history. Material: PBMCs or T cells enriched from blood (not recorded which). The clonotype originates from a woman in her thirties or forties with acute COVID-19. This chain joins TRBV5-1 and TRBJ2-1; TRBD2 matches 14 bases. The chain's CDR3 is CASSLARGTSGSHEQFF. CDR3 nucleotide sequence: TGCGCCAGCAGCTTGGCCAGGGGGACTAGCGGGAGTCATGAGCAGTTCTTC.